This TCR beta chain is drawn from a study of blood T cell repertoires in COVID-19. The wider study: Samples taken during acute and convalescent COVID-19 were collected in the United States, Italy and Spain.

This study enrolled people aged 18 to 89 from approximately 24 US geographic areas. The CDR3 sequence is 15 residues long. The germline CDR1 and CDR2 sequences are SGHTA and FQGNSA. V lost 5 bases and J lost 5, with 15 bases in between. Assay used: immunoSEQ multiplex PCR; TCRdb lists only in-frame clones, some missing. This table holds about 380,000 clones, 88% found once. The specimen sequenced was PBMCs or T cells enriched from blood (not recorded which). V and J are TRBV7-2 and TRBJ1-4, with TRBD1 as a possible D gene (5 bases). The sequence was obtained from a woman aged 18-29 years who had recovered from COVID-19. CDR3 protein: CASSQGDGRNEKLFF. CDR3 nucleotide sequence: TGTGCCAGCAGCCAAGGGGACGGGAGAAATGAAAAACTGTTTTTT.